This TCR beta chain was retrieved from a study of breast tumors, draining lymph nodes, adjacent tissues. The lymph nodes were axillary draining lymph nodes from breast cancer patients. TCRdb used MiXCR to reprocess the multiplex PCR reads, holding one entry per CDR3 protein. The sample lists some 100,000 distinct CDR3 sequences; approximately 21% were seen once. The germline CDR1 and CDR2 sequences are SGHRS and YFSETQ. With V trimmed by 3 bases and J by 3 bases, 4 bases remained unmatched. This CDR3 contains 15 residues. Findings of the study overall: Luminal-like breast cancer showed significantly higher tumor–nontumor repertoire similarity than basal-like. The lymph node origin of tumor T cells was framed as consistent with a hypothesis, not demonstrated. Findings are consistent with lymph node origin and intratumoral expansion of most tumor T cells.

Remarks on this clonotype: Its antigen is as yet unknown. A read error may explain this, as a much larger clone is one base away.

The sequence was obtained from a female donor with breast cancer. Some clones in this sample may be carry-over from other donors' samples. Sequencing was done on a sample of axillary lymph node tissue. V gene TRBV5-1 combines with J gene TRBJ1-5; 9 bases fit TRBD1. The CDR3 sequence: CASSSQGALNQPQHF. DNA of the CDR3: TGCGCCAGCAGCTCACAGGGGGCCCTCAATCAGCCCCAGCATTTT. The full variable domain, rest sourced from reference TRBV5-1 and TRBJ1-5, is KAGVTQTPRYLIKTRGQQVTLSCSPISGHRSVSWYQQTPGQGLQFLFEYFSETQRNKGNFPGRFSGRQFSNSRSEMNVSTLELGDSALYLCASSSQGALNQPQHFGDGTRLSIL.